These T cell receptor beta chains were read from a single sample in a study of shared clonotypes between healthy human individuals. Assay: immunoSEQ multiplex PCR; the TCRdb copy retains only in-frame clones and omits some. The repertoire holds about 2.4 million clones, 93% seen once, with about 0.39% in the top ten. Sequences were obtained from naive CD4+ T cells from PBMCs. The receptors were sampled from a young man in good health. Some clones in this sample may be carry-over from other donors' samples. The CDR3 runs from the conserved cysteine through the conserved F or W. The D gene is left open where the match is weak. Some rows have no size entry. The others give once, few or many, or a class for an expanded clone.

CASSQARVYTQYF	TGCGCCAGCAGCCAAGCCAGGGTTTATACGCAGTATTTT	-	TRBJ2-3	TRBV4-3	-
CASRSVLTEGGYTF	TGTGCCAGCAGAAGTGTCCTTACCGAGGGTGGCTACACCTTC	-	TRBJ1-2	TRBV27	-
CASSLGTAHEKLFF	TGTGCCAGCAGCCTCGGGACGGCGCATGAAAAACTGTTTTTT	-	TRBJ1-4	TRBV7-9	-
CASSKARGPSSGANVLTF	TGTGCCAGTAGCAAAGCGAGGGGGCCCAGCTCTGGGGCCAACGTCCTGACTTTC	-	TRBJ2-6	TRBV19	TRBD1
CSVFRQQNTEAFF	TGCAGCGTTTTTCGACAGCAGAACACTGAAGCTTTCTTT	few	TRBJ1-1	TRBV29-1	-
CASSPGRPRYEYF	TGTGCCAGCAGCCCAGGACGCCCTCGTTACGAGTATTTT	-	TRBJ2-3	TRBV28	-
CASGDRVMSNQPQHF	TGTGCCAGCGGGGACAGGGTGATGAGCAATCAGCCCCAGCATTTT	-	TRBJ1-5	TRBV28	TRBD1
CASSEGTGGGEQYF	TGTGCCAGCAGTGAAGGGACAGGGGGGGGCGAGCAGTACTTC	-	TRBJ2-7	TRBV6-1	TRBD1
CASSSTSGRAADTQYF	TGTGCCAGCAGCTCGACTAGCGGGAGGGCCGCAGATACGCAGTATTTT	-	TRBJ2-3	TRBV5-4	TRBD2
CAISELGQGGLEQYF	TGTGCCATCAGTGAGCTTGGACAGGGGGGTCTCGAGCAGTACTTC	-	TRBJ2-7	TRBV10-3	TRBD1
CASSPPGGAGQPQHF	TGTGCCAGCTCACCACCGGGGGGCGCAGGCCAGCCCCAGCATTTT	-	TRBJ1-5	TRBV18	-
CASSEGQARREQYF	TGTGCCAGCAGTGAAGGGCAGGCCCGGAGAGAGCAGTACTTC	-	TRBJ2-7	TRBV6-1	-
CASSYRTGGGSNQPQHF	TGTGCCAGCAGCTACCGGACAGGGGGTGGGAGCAATCAGCCCCAGCATTTT	-	TRBJ1-5	TRBV11-2	TRBD1
CASSGMGALSSYNEQFF	TGTGCCAGCAGCGGAATGGGGGCTCTGAGCTCCTACAATGAGCAGTTCTTC	-	TRBJ2-1	TRBV28	-
CASSLMTAGGETQYF	TGTGCCAGCAGCTTAATGACAGCCGGCGGGGAGACCCAGTACTTC	-	TRBJ2-5	TRBV7-6	-
CASSDLQGSGELFF	TGTGCCAGCAGTGATTTGCAGGGATCCGGGGAGCTGTTTTTT	-	TRBJ2-2	TRBV6-4	-
CASSLRGTVSYEQYF	TGTGCCAGCAGCCTGCGAGGGACGGTCTCCTACGAGCAGTACTTC	-	TRBJ2-7	TRBV7-8	-
CASSQDGAGKQYF	TGTGCCAGCAGCCAGGACGGGGCCGGTAAGCAGTACTTC	-	TRBJ2-7	TRBV2	-
CASGVEDIGTEAFF	TGTGCCAGCGGTGTCGAGGACATAGGGACTGAAGCTTTCTTT	-	TRBJ1-1	TRBV2	-
CASSVAPSGELFF	TGTGCCAGCAGCGTAGCCCCATCCGGGGAGCTGTTTTTT	-	TRBJ2-2	TRBV9	-
CASSQEPNGPAAGYTF	TGTGCCAGCAGCCAAGAACCGAACGGACCGGCGGCTGGCTACACCTTC	once	TRBJ1-2	TRBV4-2	-
CASSIVLARGGEKLFF	TGTGCCAGTAGTATAGTCCTGGCGCGGGGAGGTGAAAAACTGTTTTTT	-	TRBJ1-4	TRBV19	-
CASSLHRGPSTDTQYF	TGCGCCAGCAGCTTGCACAGGGGCCCTTCCACAGATACGCAGTATTTT	-	TRBJ2-3	TRBV5-1	TRBD1
CASSLATSGSYPKEQYF	TGTGCCAGCAGCTTAGCGACTAGCGGGAGCTACCCTAAGGAGCAGTACTTC	-	TRBJ2-7	TRBV7-8	TRBD2
CASSYSRDYSNQPQHF	TGTGCCAGCAGTTACTCGAGGGATTATAGCAATCAGCCCCAGCATTTT	-	TRBJ1-5	TRBV6-6	-
CASSGGTGGTDTQYF	TGTGCCAGCAGCGGGGGGACAGGAGGCACAGATACGCAGTATTTT	once	TRBJ2-3	TRBV7-6	TRBD1
CASSQDFGTDTQYF	TGTGCCAGCAGCCAAGATTTCGGCACAGATACGCAGTATTTT	-	TRBJ2-3	TRBV14	-
CASSTRAMNTEAFF	TGTGCCAGTAGTACCCGTGCCATGAACACTGAAGCTTTCTTT	-	TRBJ1-1	TRBV19	-
CASSARTGRDEKLFF	TGCGCCAGCAGCGCGAGGACAGGGAGGGATGAAAAACTGTTTTTT	-	TRBJ1-4	TRBV5-1	TRBD1
CASSRDKNTGELFF	TGTGCCAGCAGCAGGGACAAGAACACCGGGGAGCTGTTTTTT	-	TRBJ2-2	TRBV5-4	-
CASSQPHGGRLAVYNEQFF	TGTGCCAGCAGCCAACCCCACGGAGGGCGGCTGGCGGTCTACAATGAGCAGTTCTTC	-	TRBJ2-1	TRBV14	-
CASSQGRGRAGELTYEQYF	TGTGCCAGCAGTCAGGGCAGGGGGCGGGCGGGAGAATTGACCTACGAGCAGTACTTC	-	TRBJ2-7	TRBV28	-
CASSRGQTIYNEQFF	TGTGCCAGCAGCCGGGGACAGACAATTTACAATGAGCAGTTCTTC	-	TRBJ2-1	TRBV5-6	TRBD1
CASSVVGVNTEAFF	TGTGCCAGCAGCGTAGTAGGAGTCAACACTGAAGCTTTCTTT	-	TRBJ1-1	TRBV9	-
CASSLLGGTLNTGELFF	TGTGCCAGCTCCCTCCTAGGAGGGACATTGAACACCGGGGAGCTGTTTTTT	-	TRBJ2-2	TRBV18	-
CASIGQGAPEQYF	TGTGCCAGCATCGGACAGGGGGCTCCCGAGCAGTACTTC	-	TRBJ2-7	TRBV7-9	TRBD1
CASSLWTGDQPQHF	TGTGCCAGCAGTCTCTGGACAGGGGATCAGCCCCAGCATTTT	-	TRBJ1-5	TRBV28	TRBD1
CASSLAGDEQFF	TGCGCCAGCAGCTTGGCCGGTGATGAGCAGTTCTTC	once	TRBJ2-1	TRBV5-1	-
CASSVSLVSGGDEQFF	TGTGCCAGCAGCGTATCGTTAGTCAGCGGGGGGGATGAGCAGTTCTTC	once	TRBJ2-1	TRBV9	TRBD2
CASSVGSGSYNEQFF	TGTGCCAGCAGCGTAGGGAGCGGATCCTACAATGAGCAGTTCTTC	few	TRBJ2-1	TRBV9	-
CASSERGGGSGETQYF	TGTGCCAGCAGTGAAAGAGGAGGGGGCTCAGGGGAGACCCAGTACTTC	-	TRBJ2-5	TRBV2	-
CASSLSRAEAFF	TGTGCCAGCAGTTTATCCAGGGCTGAAGCTTTCTTT	few	TRBJ1-1	TRBV28	-
CASSADRANTIYF	TGCGCCAGCAGCGCGGACAGGGCTAACACCATATATTTT	once	TRBJ1-3	TRBV5-1	TRBD1
CASSLQRFQETQYF	TGTGCCAGCAGCTTACAGCGCTTCCAAGAGACCCAGTACTTC	-	TRBJ2-5	TRBV7-8	-
CASSLLLSSKGTGELFF	TGTGCCAGCAGCTTACTATTATCGTCGAAGGGGACGGGGGAGCTGTTTTTT	-	TRBJ2-2	TRBV7-3	-
CASSIGQVYEQYF	TGTGCCAGTAGTATCGGACAGGTCTACGAGCAGTACTTC	-	TRBJ2-7	TRBV19	TRBD1
CASSPPGQGINTEAFF	TGTGCCAGCTCACCGCCGGGACAGGGCATTAACACTGAAGCTTTCTTT	-	TRBJ1-1	TRBV18	TRBD1
CSATKSETQYF	TGCAGTGCTACAAAGTCAGAGACCCAGTACTTC	-	TRBJ2-5	TRBV20-1	-
CASGTGETGELFF	TGTGCTAGTGGGACGGGGGAGACCGGGGAGCTGTTTTTT	-	TRBJ2-2	TRBV12-5	-
CASSEQPRSYGYTF	TGTGCCAGCAGCGAACAACCCAGATCATATGGCTACACCTTC	once	TRBJ1-2	TRBV7-3	-
CASSSPGQGNTEAFF	TGTGCCAGCAGTTCCCCAGGACAGGGGAACACTGAAGCTTTCTTT	-	TRBJ1-1	TRBV25-1	TRBD1
CSVRGVLNTEAFF	TGCAGCGTTCGTGGGGTCCTGAACACTGAAGCTTTCTTT	-	TRBJ1-1	TRBV29-1	-
CASRSNTGELFF	TGTGCCAGCAGGTCAAACACCGGGGAGCTGTTTTTT	few	TRBJ2-2	TRBV6-6	-
CASTWTGLSGELFF	TGTGCCAGCACCTGGACAGGGCTGTCCGGGGAGCTGTTTTTT	-	TRBJ2-2	TRBV6-1	TRBD1
CASSITPNTEAFF	TGTGCCAGCAGCATAACACCGAACACTGAAGCTTTCTTT	-	TRBJ1-1	TRBV7-2	-